The 18 T cell receptor beta chains in this list originate from one sample, sequenced in a study of cytomegalovirus exposure and HLA in healthy donors. Use of 60 Vbeta and 13 Jbeta primers characterized the PCR. Here immunoSEQ multiplex PCR was the method, and the copy in TCRdb shows in-frame clones only, minus some. The table includes around 110,000 clones, 76% detected once. Material: PBMCs. These receptors all stem from a man between 18 and 29 years old in good health and CMV-seronegative.

The chain combines TRBV5-4 with TRBJ2-7, with a tentative D call TRBD1 (7 bases). This CDR3 region has 15 residues. V lost 4 bases and J 6 bases, leaving 20 bases between the germline ends. The V gene's germline CDR1 is SGHNT and CDR2 YYREEE (reference sequence). The DNA for the CDR3 is TGTGCCAGCAGCAGCCGACAGGGAGGTTGGTCCGAGCAGTACTTC. It yields the protein CASSSRQGGWSEQYF.

The rearrangement links TRBV6-1 to TRBJ2-5; TRBD1 is a possible D gene (7 bases). The CDR3 runs 16 residues. The V end lost 4 bases, the J end lost 2 bases, and 17 bases lay between the germline ends. Germline loops: CDR1 MNHNS, CDR2 SASEGT. CDR3: CASSAGPRGEQETQYF. The CDR3 coding sequence is TGTGCCAGCAGTGCGGGCCCCAGGGGGGAGCAAGAGACCCAGTACTTC.

The sample holds a few counts of this clone. J is TRBJ2-2 and V is TRBV4-2, with 11 bases matching TRBD1. Germline loops: CDR1 LGHNA, CDR2 YNFKEQ. The CDR3 sequence is 17 residues long. After removal of 4 bases from V and 5 bases from J, the junction contained 9 bases not matched to a gene. DNA for the CDR3: TGTGCCAGCAGCCCGCGACGGACAGGGGGCAGAACCGGGGAGCTGTTTTTT. Amino acid sequence: CASSPRRTGGRTGELFF.

The genes are TRBV7-2 and TRBJ1-5, with D possibly being TRBD1 (5 bases). Trimming removed 5 bases at V and 6 bases at J, with 20 bases between. Looked up from germline, CDR1 is SGHTA and CDR2 is FQGNSA. The CDR3 is 16 amino acids. CDR3 sequence reads: CASSLHGTSRGQPQHF. CDR3 DNA sequence: TGTGCCAGCAGCCTCCACGGGACTTCCCGTGGTCAGCCCCAGCATTTT. Full variable domain (missing parts from reference TRBV7-2 and TRBJ1-5): GAGVSQSPSNKVTEKGKDVELRCDPISGHTALYWYRQSLGQGLEFLIYFQGNSAPDKSGLPSDRFSAERTGGSVSTLTIQRTQQEDSAVYLCASSLHGTSRGQPQHFGDGTRLSIL.

This CDR3 reads CASSFQNTEAFF. The CDR3 coding sequence is TGTGCCAGCAGCTTCCAGAACACTGAAGCTTTCTTT. The V gene is TRBV11-1, the J gene TRBJ1-1; D ambiguous. The germline gives CDR1 SGHAT, CDR2 FQDESV (reference sequence). V dropped 3 bases and J dropped 1 base, with 3 bases sitting between them. This CDR3 comprises 12 residues.

The chain uses TRBV5-4 and TRBJ1-2; 8 bases are a match to TRBD1. Germline V CDR1 and CDR2: SGHNT, YYREEE (reference sequence). CDR3 length: 14 residues. Trimming at V came to 4 bases and at J to 8 bases, leaving 10 bases not matched to a gene. CDR3: CASSGNQGAQGYTF. The CDR3 region has the DNA TGTGCCAGCAGCGGAAATCAGGGGGCGCAGGGCTACACCTTC. The full variable domain, its missing parts supplied by reference TRBV5-4 and TRBJ1-2, is ETGVTQSPTHLIKTRGQQVTLRCSSQSGHNTVSWYQQALGQGPQFIFQYYREEENGRGNFPPRFSGLQFPNYSSELNVNALELDDSALYLCASSGNQGAQGYTFGSGTRLTVV.

The chain joins TRBV2 to TRBJ1-3; D may be TRBD1 (6 bases). Germline CDR1 is SNHLY and CDR2 is FYNNEI. Trimming removed 5 bases from V and 0 bases from J, with 11 bases in between. CDR3 length: 15 amino acids. In nucleotides, the CDR3 is TGTGCCAGCAGTTCAGGGGTCCCCTCTGGAAACACCATATATTTT. This sequence encodes CASSSGVPSGNTIYF.

The gene calls are TRBV9 and TRBJ1-4, with 7 bases lining up with TRBD1. CDR3 length equals 15 residues. Looked up from germline, CDR1 is SGDLS and CDR2 is YYNGEE. With 2 bases clipped from V and 5 bases from J, the junction kept 6 bases outside the gene matches. The CDR3 nucleotides are TGTGCCAGCAGCGTTGGACAGGACAAAAATGAAAAACTGTTTTTT. Amino acid sequence: CASSVGQDKNEKLFF.

This chain joins TRBV19 and TRBJ1-2, with 7 positions matching TRBD1. V lost 3 bases and J lost 13; bases outside the gene matches: 17. CDR1 is LNHDA, CDR2 SQIVND, per germline (reference sequence). The CDR3 totals 15 residues. DNA for the CDR3: TGTGCCAGTAGTATCGGCGCAGGGGGAGCCCCCTGGCGCACCTTC. Protein: CASSIGAGGAPWRTF.

The genes are TRBV20-1 and TRBJ1-1; tentative D call: TRBD1 (5 bases). The CDR3 has 11 residues. V lost 6 bases and J 4 bases, leaving 9 bases between the germline ends. CDR1 and CDR2 from the germline V gene are DFQATT and SNEGSKA (reference sequence). The CDR3 DNA sequence: TGCAGTGCGGGGGGGGGCACTGAAGCTTTCTTT. This gives the protein CSAGGGTEAFF.

The J gene is TRBJ1-2, the V gene TRBV27; D is unresolved. This CDR3 has 16 residues. V shed 6 bases and J shed 5 bases, with 22 bases lying between them. Germline CDR1 MNHEY, CDR2 SMNVEV (reference sequence). CDR3: CASSHGRRFGPYGYTF. As DNA, the CDR3 is TGTGCCAGCAGCCACGGACGGAGGTTCGGCCCTTATGGCTACACCTTC.

This clone was counted between two and nine times. V gene TRBV7-9 combines with J gene TRBJ2-2; D is uncertain. Germline CDR1 is SEHNR and CDR2 is FQNEAQ (reference sequence). The CDR3 runs to 11 residues. V dropped 5 bases and J dropped 5 bases, with 3 bases sitting between them. The DNA of the CDR3 is TGTGCCAGCAGCCAAACCGGGGAGCTGTTTTTT. It specifies CASSQTGELFF.

The rearrangement links TRBV28 to TRBJ2-7, with TRBD1 matching over 9 bases. J gave up 5 bases and V 4 bases, and 12 bases lay outside the gene matches. The germline V gene has CDR1 MDHEN and CDR2 SYDVKM. This CDR3 has 16 amino acids. CDR3 sequence reads: CASSSPIRTGDHEQYF. CDR3 coding DNA: TGTGCCAGCAGTTCCCCTATCCGGACAGGGGATCACGAGCAGTACTTC. The full variable domain, with the rest looked up from reference TRBV28 and TRBJ2-7, is DVKVTQSSRYLVKRTGEKVFLECVQDMDHENMFWYRQDPGLGLRLIYFSYDVKMKEKGDIPEGYSVSREKKERFSLILESASTNQTSMYLCASSSPIRTGDHEQYFGPGTRLTVT.

This chain links TRBV25-1 with TRBJ2-3, with 9 bases that match TRBD1. V lost 6 bases, J lost 2 bases, and 6 bases stayed unmatched. CDR1 MGHDK and CDR2 SYGVNS come from the germline V gene. CDR3 length: 15 amino acids. CDR3 sequence: CASSKGQGPTDTQYF. In DNA form, the CDR3 reads TGTGCCAGCAGCAAGGGACAGGGCCCCACAGATACGCAGTATTTT.

V is TRBV5-1 and J is TRBJ1-6; 7 nucleotides line up with TRBD1. From germline, CDR1 is SGHRS and CDR2 YFSETQ. CDR3 length: 17 amino acids. Trimming took 3 bases from V and 6 from J; bases not matched to a gene: 12. The CDR3 DNA reads TGCGCCAGCAGCTCCCGGGACAGACCGGCGGGTAATTCACCCCTCCACTTT. As protein: CASSSRDRPAGNSPLHF.

J is TRBJ1-2 and V is TRBV19; 7 nucleotides match TRBD1. J gave up 2 bases and V 5 bases, and 2 bases lay outside the gene matches. The CDR3 is 13 amino acids. CDR1 is LNHDA and CDR2 is SQIVND in the germline V gene (reference sequence). CDR3 nucleotides: TGTGCCAGTAGTTGGGGACAGAACTATGGCTACACCTTC. Encoded protein: CASSWGQNYGYTF.

This rearrangement joins TRBV4-3 to TRBJ2-5; D not certain. CDR3 length: 13 residues. Germline CDR1 is LGHNA and CDR2 is YSLEER. V lost 0 bases, J lost 2 bases, and 4 bases lay in between. The CDR3 sequence: CASSQDRQETQYF. CDR3 DNA sequence: TGCGCCAGCAGCCAAGACAGACAAGAGACCCAGTACTTC.

The rearrangement joins TRBV19 to TRBJ2-1; 7 nucleotides agree with TRBD1. The germline V gene has CDR1 LNHDA and CDR2 SQIVND (reference sequence). The CDR3 covers 16 residues. Germline trimming cut 6 bases from V and 10 bases from J; bases unmatched to any gene: 18. DNA for the CDR3: TGTGCCAGTAGGCCGGACAGGCAAACGCCGTCCCCCGAGCAGTTCTTC. This encodes CASRPDRQTPSPEQFF.